This entry lists 6 T cell receptor beta chains sequenced from one sample in a study of blood T cell repertoires in COVID-19. Sequencing used immunoSEQ multiplex PCR; TCRdb keeps in-frame clones, though not all of them. Altogether roughly 45,000 clones are present, about three quarters being singletons, with the ten largest covering roughly 28%. Specimen: peripheral blood. These receptors all come from an older woman with acute or convalescent COVID-19.

This clone was observed a handful of times. The CDR3: CASSSRQGWSSNQPQHF. In DNA form, the CDR3 reads TGTGCCAGCAGCAGCCGACAGGGATGGAGTAGCAATCAGCCCCAGCATTTT. The V call is TRBV3-1 (or the pseudogene TRBV3-2), the J call TRBJ1-5; 7 bases fit TRBD1. The CDR3 has 17 residues. Germline loops: CDR1 LGHDT, CDR2 YNNKEL (reference sequence). V lost 5 bases and J lost 0; bases outside the gene matches: 10.

Only one count was recorded for this clone. This chain uses TRBV19 with TRBJ1-5; D perhaps matches TRBD1 (6 bases). The CDR3 is 15 residues long. The ends were cut back, 8 bases at V and 1 base at J, with 15 bases in the middle. Germline values: CDR1 LNHDA, CDR2 SQIVND (reference sequence). CDR3 protein: CASATGSRSNQPQHF. As DNA, the CDR3 is TGTGCCAGTGCTACAGGGAGTAGGAGCAATCAGCCCCAGCATTTT.

This chain links TRBV28 with TRBJ1-2; D gene uncertain. This CDR3 has 15 residues. V was cut by 6 bases and J by 8 bases, with 22 bases left in between. Germline CDR1 and CDR2: MDHEN and SYDVKM. The DNA for the CDR3 is TGTGCCAGCAGCACCTCGGGGTTTGGATATTTCGGCTACACCTTC. Protein: CASSTSGFGYFGYTF.

V usage is TRBV9 and J usage is TRBJ2-4; D might be TRBD2 (6 bases). Germline CDR1 is SGDLS and CDR2 is YYNGEE. The V and J ends lost 3 bases and 8 bases respectively, with 15 bases between them. This CDR3 contains 14 residues. CDR3 region: CASSATGTGDIQYF. DNA of the CDR3: TGTGCCAGCAGCGCCACCGGGACGGGGGACATTCAGTACTTC.

The chain joins TRBV30 to TRBJ1-5, with D possibly TRBD1 on 6 matching bases. The CDR3 has 12 residues. V was pared by 7 bases and J by 7 bases, with 14 bases between. Germline CDR1 GTSNPN, CDR2 SVGIG (reference sequence). In DNA, the CDR3 is TGTGCCTCCTCAGGGGAAGGCCAGCCCCAGCATTTT. This translates into CASSGEGQPQHF.

The CDR3 spells CAIRTGAISNQPQHF. As DNA, the CDR3 is TGTGCCATCAGAACAGGGGCCATTAGCAATCAGCCCCAGCATTTT. V and J are TRBV7-2 and TRBJ1-5, with TRBD1 identical over 7 bases. V trimming: 10 bases; J trimming: 0 bases; junction bases outside the gene matches: 9. The CDR3 totals 15 residues. CDR1 and CDR2 (germline): SGHTA, FQGNSA. The whole variable domain, remainder taken from reference TRBV7-2 and TRBJ1-5, is GAGVSQSPSNKVTEKGKDVELRCDPISGHTALYWYRQSLGQGLEFLIYFQGNSAPDKSGLPSDRFSAERTGGSVSTLTIQRTQQEDSAVYLCAIRTGAISNQPQHFGDGTRLSIL.